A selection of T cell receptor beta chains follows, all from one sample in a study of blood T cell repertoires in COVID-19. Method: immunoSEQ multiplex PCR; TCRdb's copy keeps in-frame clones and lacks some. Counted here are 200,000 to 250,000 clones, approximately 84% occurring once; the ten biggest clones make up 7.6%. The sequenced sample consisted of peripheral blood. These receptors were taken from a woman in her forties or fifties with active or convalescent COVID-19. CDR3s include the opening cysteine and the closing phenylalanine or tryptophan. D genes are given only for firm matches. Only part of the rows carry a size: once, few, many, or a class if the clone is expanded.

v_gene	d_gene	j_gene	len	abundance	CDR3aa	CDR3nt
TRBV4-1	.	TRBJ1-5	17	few	CASSQEGGGVSNQPQHF	TGCGCCAGCAGCCAAGAGGGGGGAGGGGTGTCCAATCAGCCCCAGCATTTT
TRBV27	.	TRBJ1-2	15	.	CASGRRGSSNYGYTF	TGTGCCAGCGGGCGACGGGGGTCATCTAACTATGGCTACACCTTC
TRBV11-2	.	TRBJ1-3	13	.	CASTIPAGNTIYF	TGTGCCAGCACCATCCCGGCTGGAAACACCATATATTTT
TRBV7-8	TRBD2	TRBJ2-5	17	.	CASSLATSGGGTETQYF	TGTGCCAGCAGCTTAGCCACTAGCGGCGGAGGGACAGAGACCCAGTACTTC
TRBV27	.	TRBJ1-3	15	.	CASSRRLSSGNTIYF	TGTGCCAGCAGCCGACGACTAAGCTCTGGAAACACCATATATTTT
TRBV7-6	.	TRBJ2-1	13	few	CASTASVAGEQFF	TGTGCCAGCACCGCCTCGGTGGCGGGAGAGCAGTTCTTC
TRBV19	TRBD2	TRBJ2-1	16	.	CASSSTGTSPINEQFF	TGTGCCAGTAGTTCTACCGGGACTAGCCCCATCAATGAGCAGTTCTTC
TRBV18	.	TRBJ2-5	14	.	CASSPGRNGETQYF	TGTGCCAGCTCACCGGGTCGCAACGGGGAGACCCAGTACTTC
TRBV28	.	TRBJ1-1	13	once	CASSPGSGTEAFF	TGTGCCAGCAGCCCTGGGTCGGGCACTGAAGCTTTCTTT
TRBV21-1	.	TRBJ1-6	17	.	CASSKRGGRTYNSPLHF	TGTGCCAGCAGCAAAAGGGGCGGTCGAACCTATAATTCACCCCTCCACTTT
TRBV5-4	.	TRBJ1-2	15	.	CASSPGGSGFYGYTF	TGTGCCAGCAGCCCTGGGGGGTCGGGGTTCTATGGCTACACCTTC
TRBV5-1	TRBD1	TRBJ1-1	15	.	CASSLSQGGEAEAFF	TGCGCCAGCAGCTTGTCACAGGGGGGAGAGGCTGAAGCTTTCTTT
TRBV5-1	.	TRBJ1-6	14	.	CASSLGATASPLHF	TGCGCCAGCAGCTTGGGGGCAACGGCTTCACCCCTCCACTTT
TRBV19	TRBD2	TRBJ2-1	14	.	CASISPGGTNEQFF	TGTGCCAGTATTTCACCGGGAGGGACCAATGAGCAGTTCTTC
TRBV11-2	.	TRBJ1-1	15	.	CASSAHRSLITEAFF	TGTGCCAGCAGCGCCCACAGGAGCCTCATCACTGAAGCTTTCTTT
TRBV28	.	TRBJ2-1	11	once	CASSEYGEQFF	TGTGCCAGCAGCGAATACGGTGAGCAGTTCTTC
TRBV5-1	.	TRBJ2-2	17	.	CASSSEVGGYHTGELFF	TGCGCCAGCAGCTCGGAGGTCGGGGGTTACCACACCGGGGAGCTGTTTTTT
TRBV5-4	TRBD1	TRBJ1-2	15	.	CASSLIETGIGGYTF	TGTGCCAGCAGCTTGATTGAGACAGGGATAGGTGGCTACACCTTC
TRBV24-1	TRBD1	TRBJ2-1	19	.	CATSGRTGEQPNSYNEQFF	TGTGCCACCAGTGGGAGGACAGGGGAACAACCGAACTCCTACAATGAGCAGTTCTTC
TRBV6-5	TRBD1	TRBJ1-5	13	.	CASIGQGAQPQHF	TGTGCCAGCATTGGACAGGGGGCTCAGCCCCAGCATTTT
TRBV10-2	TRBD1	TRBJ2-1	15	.	CASSDWTGAYNEQFF	TGCGCCAGCAGTGATTGGACAGGGGCCTACAATGAGCAGTTCTTC
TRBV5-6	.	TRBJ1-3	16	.	CASSFYDRLSGNTIYF	TGTGCCAGCAGCTTCTACGACAGGTTGTCTGGAAACACCATATATTTT
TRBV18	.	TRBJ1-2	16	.	CASSPFSPDSLWSYTF	TGTGCCAGCTCACCATTCTCCCCAGATTCACTATGGAGCTACACCTTC
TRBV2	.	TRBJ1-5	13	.	CASSETAGQPQHF	TGTGCCAGCAGTGAGACAGCGGGGCAGCCCCAGCATTTT
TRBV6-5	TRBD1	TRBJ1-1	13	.	CASRPGQGTEAFF	TGTGCCAGCAGGCCTGGACAGGGGACTGAAGCTTTCTTT
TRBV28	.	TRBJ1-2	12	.	CASSFRNYGYTF	TGTGCCAGCAGTTTTCGGAACTATGGCTACACCTTC
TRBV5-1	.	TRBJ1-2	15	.	CASSPVAGGDYGYTF	TGCGCCAGCAGCCCCGTAGCAGGAGGGGACTATGGCTACACCTTC
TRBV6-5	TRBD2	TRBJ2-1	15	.	CASKGEGLASWGQFF	TGTGCCAGCAAAGGGGAGGGACTAGCCTCGTGGGGGCAGTTCTTC
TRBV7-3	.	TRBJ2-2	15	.	CASSPGPGERRELFF	TGTGCCAGCAGCCCCGGACCGGGGGAGAGGAGGGAGCTGTTTTTT
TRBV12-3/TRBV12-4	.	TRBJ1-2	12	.	CASSPGGNGYTF	TGTGCCAGCAGCCCGGGGGGGAATGGCTACACCTTC
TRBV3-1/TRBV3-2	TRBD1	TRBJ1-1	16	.	CASSPWGQVLNTEAFF	TGTGCCAGCAGCCCCTGGGGACAGGTGTTGAACACTGAAGCTTTCTTT
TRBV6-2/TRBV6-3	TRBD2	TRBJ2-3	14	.	CASSRTSETDTQYF	TGTGCCAGCAGCCGAACTAGCGAAACAGATACGCAGTATTTT
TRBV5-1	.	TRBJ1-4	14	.	CASSRDTGRGKLFF	TGCGCCAGCAGCCGGGACACGGGGCGTGGGAAACTGTTTTTT
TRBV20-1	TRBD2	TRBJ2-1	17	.	CSASRFGTMSSYNEQFF	TGCAGTGCTAGTAGGTTTGGGACTATGTCGTCCTACAATGAGCAGTTCTTC
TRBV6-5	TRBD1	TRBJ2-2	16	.	CASSYRGTGITGELFF	TGTGCCAGCAGTTACCGGGGGACAGGGATCACCGGGGAGCTGTTTTTT
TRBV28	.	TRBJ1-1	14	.	CASGPGGTYTEAFF	TGTGCCAGCGGACCCGGGGGGACCTACACTGAAGCTTTCTTT
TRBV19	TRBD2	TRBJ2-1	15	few	CASSIRASGGAAQFF	TGTGCCAGTAGTATTAGGGCTAGCGGGGGGGCCGCGCAGTTCTTC